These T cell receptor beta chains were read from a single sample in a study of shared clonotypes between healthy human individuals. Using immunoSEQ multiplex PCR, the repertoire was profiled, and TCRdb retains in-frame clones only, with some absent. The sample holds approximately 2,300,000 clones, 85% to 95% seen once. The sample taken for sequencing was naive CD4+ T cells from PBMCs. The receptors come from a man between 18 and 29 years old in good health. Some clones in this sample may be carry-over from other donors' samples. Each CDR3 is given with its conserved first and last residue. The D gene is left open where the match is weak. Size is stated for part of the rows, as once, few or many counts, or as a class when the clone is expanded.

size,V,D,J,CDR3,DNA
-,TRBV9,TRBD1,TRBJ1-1,CASSADRGDMNTEAFF,TGTGCCAGCAGCGCGGACAGGGGGGATATGAACACTGAAGCTTTCTTT
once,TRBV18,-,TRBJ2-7,CASSLGTGLRPYEQYF,TGTGCCAGCTCTCTAGGAACTGGGCTTCGTCCCTACGAGCAGTACTTC
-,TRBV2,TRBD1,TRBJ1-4,CASRIGTGAEKLFF,TGTGCCAGCAGGATAGGGACAGGGGCCGAAAAACTGTTTTTT
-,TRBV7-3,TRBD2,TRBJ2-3,CASSLSGRGGDTQYF,TGTGCCAGCAGCCTCAGCGGGAGAGGGGGAGATACGCAGTATTTT
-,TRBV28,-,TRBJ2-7,CASSMLGTSYEQYF,TGTGCCAGCAGTATGTTGGGCACCTCCTACGAGCAGTACTTC
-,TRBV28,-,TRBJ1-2,CASSQRGAPDYGYTF,TGTGCCAGCAGTCAAAGAGGGGCACCCGATTATGGCTACACCTTC
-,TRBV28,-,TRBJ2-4,CASSRENIQYF,TGTGCCAGCAGCCGTGAAAACATTCAGTACTTC
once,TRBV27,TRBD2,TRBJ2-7,CASSLSSGATYEQYF,TGTGCCAGCAGTTTATCTAGCGGGGCGACCTACGAGCAGTACTTC
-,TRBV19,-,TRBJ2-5,CASSPSGETQYF,TGTGCCAGTAGCCCGTCTGGGGAGACCCAGTACTTC
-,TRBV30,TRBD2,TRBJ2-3,CAWRGLADTDTQYF,TGTGCCTGGAGAGGGCTAGCGGACACAGATACGCAGTATTTT
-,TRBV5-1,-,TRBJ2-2,CASSLVAGNTGELFF,TGCGCCAGCAGCTTGGTTGCGGGCAACACCGGGGAGCTGTTTTTT
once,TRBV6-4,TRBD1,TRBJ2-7,CANNIQRTGRPCPPTYEQYF,TGTGCCAACAACATACAAAGGACAGGGCGTCCTTGCCCACCTACCTACGAGCAGTACTTC
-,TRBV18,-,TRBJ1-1,CASSPYRDTEAFF,TGTGCCAGCTCACCATACAGAGACACTGAAGCTTTCTTT
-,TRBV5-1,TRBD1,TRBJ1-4,CASSLDRDRTNEKLFF,TGCGCCAGCAGCTTGGACCGGGACAGAACTAATGAAAAACTGTTTTTT
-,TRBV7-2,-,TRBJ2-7,CASSLVGSVYEQYF,TGTGCCAGCAGCTTAGTTGGCAGTGTCTACGAGCAGTACTTC
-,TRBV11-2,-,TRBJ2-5,CASSFGGETQYF,TGTGCCAGCAGCTTCGGGGGAGAGACCCAGTACTTC
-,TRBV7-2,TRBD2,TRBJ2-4,CASSLVRGTKYF,TGTGCCAGCAGCTTAGTTCGGGGGACTAAGTACTTC
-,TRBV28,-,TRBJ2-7,CASSSPGRLSYEQYF,TGTGCCAGCAGTTCCCCGGGAAGGCTCTCCTACGAGCAGTACTTC
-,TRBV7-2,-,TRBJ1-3,CASSSTRQAGNTIYF,TGTGCCAGCAGCTCAACCAGACAGGCGGGAAACACCATATATTTT
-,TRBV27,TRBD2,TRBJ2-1,CASSSDPFLAGGGYNEQFF,TGTGCCAGCAGTTCAGATCCCTTTCTAGCGGGAGGGGGCTACAATGAGCAGTTCTTC
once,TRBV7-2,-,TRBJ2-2,CASSLTGSAGELFF,TGTGCCAGCAGCTTAACCGGGAGTGCCGGGGAGCTGTTTTTT
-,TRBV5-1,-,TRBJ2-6,CASSIQLSGANVLTF,TGCGCCAGCAGTATACAGCTCTCTGGGGCCAACGTCCTGACTTTC
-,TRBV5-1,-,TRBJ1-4,CASSFRGAGLSIPTNEKLFF,TGCGCCAGCAGCTTTAGAGGGGCAGGCCTCTCCATACCAACTAATGAAAAACTGTTTTTT
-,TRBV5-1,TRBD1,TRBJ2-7,CASSPRDSGTYSEQYF,TGCGCCAGCAGCCCCCGGGACAGTGGCACGTACTCCGAGCAGTACTTC
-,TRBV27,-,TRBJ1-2,CASTSYRDYGYTF,TGTGCCAGCACTTCATACAGGGACTATGGCTACACCTTC
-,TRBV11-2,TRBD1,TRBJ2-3,CASSLVGQKTDTQYF,TGTGCCAGCAGCTTGGTGGGACAGAAGACAGATACGCAGTATTTT
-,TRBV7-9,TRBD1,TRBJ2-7,CASSRFGTGIYEQYF,TGTGCCAGCAGCCGGTTCGGGACAGGGATCTACGAGCAGTACTTC
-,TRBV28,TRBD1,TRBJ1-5,CASSLFKGALQPQHF,TGTGCCAGCAGTTTATTCAAGGGGGCCCTTCAGCCCCAGCATTTT
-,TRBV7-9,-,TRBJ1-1,CASSLEQVTEAFF,TGTGCCAGCAGCTTAGAGCAGGTGACTGAAGCTTTCTTT
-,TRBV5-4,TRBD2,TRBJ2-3,CASSLGGGRTDTQYF,TGTGCCAGCAGCTTGGGGGGCGGGAGGACAGATACGCAGTATTTT
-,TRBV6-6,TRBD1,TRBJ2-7,CASLPGQGRHEQYF,TGTGCCAGCCTACCGGGACAGGGGAGGCACGAGCAGTACTTC
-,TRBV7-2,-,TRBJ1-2,CASSLESAVTGGGYTF,TGTGCCAGCAGCTTAGAGTCGGCAGTGACGGGTGGCGGCTACACCTTC
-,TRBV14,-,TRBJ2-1,CASSQDLYNEQFF,TGTGCCAGCAGCCAAGATCTCTACAATGAGCAGTTCTTC
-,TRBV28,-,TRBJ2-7,CASSLGGSSYEQYF,TGTGCCAGCAGTTTAGGGGGCAGCTCCTACGAGCAGTACTTC
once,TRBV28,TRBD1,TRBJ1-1,CASSSPTSSQGGTRNTEAFF,TGTGCCAGCAGTTCTCCCACGTCCAGCCAAGGGGGCACAAGGAACACTGAAGCTTTCTTT
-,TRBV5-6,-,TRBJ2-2,CASSLVGTQRPGELFF,TGTGCCAGCAGCTTAGTCGGAACCCAACGTCCCGGGGAGCTGTTTTTT
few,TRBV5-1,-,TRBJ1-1,CASSLNQQGMNTEAFF,TGCGCCAGCAGCTTAAACCAACAGGGCATGAACACTGAAGCTTTCTTT
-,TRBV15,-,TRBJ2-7,CATSRTSGAYEQYF,TGTGCCACCAGCAGGACTTCTGGGGCCTACGAGCAGTACTTC
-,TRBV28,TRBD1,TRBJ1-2,CASRNRGPRDGYTF,TGTGCCAGCCGAAACAGGGGCCCTAGGGATGGCTACACCTTC
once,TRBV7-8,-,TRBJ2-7,CASSLSTGPRSVDEQYF,TGTGCCAGCAGCTTATCTACCGGGCCCCGATCCGTTGACGAGCAGTACTTC
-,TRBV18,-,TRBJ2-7,CASSPFSGDEQYF,TGTGCCAGCTCACCTTTTTCAGGCGACGAGCAGTACTTC
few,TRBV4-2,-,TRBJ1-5,CASSQAYTGGQPQHF,TGTGCCAGCAGCCAGGCATACACGGGCGGTCAGCCCCAGCATTTT
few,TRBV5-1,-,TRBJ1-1,CASSLVGRIEAFF,TGCGCCAGCAGCTTGGTAGGTAGGATTGAAGCTTTCTTT
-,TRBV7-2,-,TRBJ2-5,CASSPRRETQYF,TGTGCCAGCAGCCCCCGAAGGGAGACCCAGTACTTC